The 25 T cell receptor beta chains listed next were all sequenced from one sample in a study of CD8+ T cells in alopecia areata. Following extraction, RNA underwent reverse transcription to cDNA, which served as the sequencing template. This table comes from immunoSEQ multiplex PCR, and its TCRdb copy is limited to in-frame clones, with some not included. The sample yields 140,000 to 150,000 clones, roughly 53% seen once. The sample in question was CD4+ T cells sorted from blood, obtained at week 0. These receptors all stem from a human donor with alopecia areata.

The rearrangement joins TRBV20-1 to TRBJ1-4; D is unresolved. This CDR3 comprises 11 residues. Germline CDR1 DFQATT, CDR2 SNEGSKA (reference sequence). Trimming pared 8 bases from V and 5 bases from J, leaving 9 bases between. The CDR3 protein is CSSWFNEKLFF. CDR3 coding DNA: TGCAGTTCCTGGTTCAATGAAAAACTGTTTTTT.

The CDR3 region is CAWSVGWTSGGAYIQYF. CDR3 coding DNA: TGTGCCTGGAGTGTAGGTTGGACTAGCGGGGGGGCATACATTCAGTACTTC. V usage is TRBV30 and J usage is TRBJ2-4; 15 bases are a match to TRBD2. The CDR3 consists of 17 residues. V lost 0 bases and J lost 8; bases outside the gene matches: 8. Germline CDR1 is GTSNPN and CDR2 is SVGIG (reference sequence).

The sample holds a few counts of this clone. J is TRBJ2-5 and V is TRBV9; TRBD2 aligns across 11 bases. The CDR3 sequence is 16 residues long. V shed 4 bases, J shed 4 bases, and the junction held 9 bases outside the gene matches. From germline, CDR1 is SGDLS and CDR2 YYNGEE. CDR3 DNA: TGTGCCAGCAGCCCACGACTAGCGGGGCTGGGAGAGACCCAGTACTTC. Amino acids: CASSPRLAGLGETQYF.

This chain uses TRBV7-8 with TRBJ1-2, with D unclear. The germline gives CDR1 SGHVS, CDR2 FQNEAQ. There are 14 residues in the CDR3. V shed 6 bases and J shed 3 bases, with 14 bases lying between them. The CDR3 DNA is TGTGCCAGCAGTCCAAGGGCGTCTCACTATGGCTACACCTTC. Amino acids: CASSPRASHYGYTF.

The V and J genes are TRBV9 and TRBJ1-4; D unclear. In germline, CDR1 is SGDLS, CDR2 YYNGEE. Trimming removed 1 base at V and 4 bases at J, with 8 bases between. The CDR3 loop spans 14 amino acids. The CDR3 nucleotides are TGTGCCAGCAGCGTACGTACAGATAATGAAAAACTGTTTTTT. It yields the protein CASSVRTDNEKLFF.

The rearrangement links TRBV5-4 to TRBJ2-5; 8 bases align to TRBD2. CDR1 and CDR2 (germline): SGHNT, YYREEE (reference sequence). Trimming took 0 bases from V and 2 from J; bases not matched to a gene: 6. The CDR3 is made up of 16 amino acids. The CDR3 protein is CASSLAGQRGQETQYF. The CDR3 DNA is TGTGCCAGCAGCTTGGCCGGGCAGCGGGGGCAAGAGACCCAGTACTTC. Variable domain in full (rest from reference TRBV5-4 and TRBJ2-5): ETGVTQSPTHLIKTRGQQVTLRCSSQSGHNTVSWYQQALGQGPQFIFQYYREEENGRGNFPPRFSGLQFPNYSSELNVNALELDDSALYLCASSLAGQRGQETQYFGPGTRLLVL.

This rearrangement joins TRBV29-1 to TRBJ1-2; 8 nucleotides line up with TRBD1. Germline V lookup: CDR1 SQVTM, CDR2 ANQGSEA. The CDR3 extends over 12 amino acids. V lost 5 bases, J lost 7 bases, and 6 bases stayed unmatched. The CDR3 reads CSVLTGAGGYTF. The CDR3 DNA sequence: TGCAGCGTTTTGACAGGGGCGGGTGGCTACACCTTC. The full variable domain, rest sourced from reference TRBV29-1 and TRBJ1-2, is SAVISQKPSRDICQRGTSLTIQCQVDSQVTMMFWYRQQPGQSLTLIATANQGSEATYESGFVIDKFPISRPNLTFSTLTVSNMSPEDSSIYLCSVLTGAGGYTFGSGTRLTVV.

This clone showed up just a few times. The V call is TRBV4-1, the J call TRBJ2-6; D is undetermined. Deletions cut 1 base from V and 0 bases from J, with 10 bases between. CDR3 size: 17 residues. Per the germline V gene, CDR1 is MGHRA and CDR2 is YSYEKL. Here the CDR3 DNA reads TGCGCCAGCAGCCAAGGGGTCAAGAGCTCTGGGGCCAACGTCCTGACTTTC. Its translation: CASSQGVKSSGANVLTF.

V is TRBV2 and J is TRBJ1-1; TRBD1 might be the D (6 bases). Trimming stripped 6 bases from V and 5 bases from J, with 13 bases between. The CDR3 consists of 13 residues. Germline lookup yields CDR1 SNHLY and CDR2 FYNNEI. The CDR3 nucleotides are TGTGCCAGCAGGGTAGACAGGACTACTGAAGCTTTCTTT. Protein sequence: CASRVDRTTEAFF.

The rearrangement uses TRBV7-9 and TRBJ1-2, with unresolved D. This CDR3 is 14 amino acids long. Trimming took 0 bases from V and 3 from J, leaving 8 bases between them. Germline V gives CDR1 SEHNR, CDR2 FQNEAQ (reference sequence). The CDR3 loop is CASSLARLDYGYTF. The CDR3 DNA reads as TGTGCCAGCAGCTTAGCTCGGCTAGACTATGGCTACACCTTC.

V gene TRBV29-1 combines with J gene TRBJ1-4, with 7 nucleotides matching TRBD1. After removal of 7 bases from V and 8 bases from J, the junction contained 10 bases not matched to a gene. Germline-derived CDR1 and CDR2 are SQVTM and ANQGSEA. The CDR3 runs 13 residues. For the CDR3, the DNA is TGCAGCGCCCGGGACAGCGGGAACGAAAAACTGTTTTTT. The encoded protein is CSARDSGNEKLFF.

V usage is TRBV2 and J usage is TRBJ2-3, with TRBD2 as a possible D gene (6 bases). Looked up from germline, CDR1 is SNHLY and CDR2 is FYNNEI. The germline V and J ends were trimmed by 6 bases and 2 bases, with 15 bases remaining between them. CDR3 length: 15 amino acids. Here the CDR3 reads CASRETTSPTDTQYF. In DNA, the CDR3 is TGTGCCAGCAGGGAGACAACTAGCCCCACAGATACGCAGTATTTT.

V and J are TRBV30 and TRBJ2-6, with D unresolved. The CDR3 sequence is 13 residues long. In germline, CDR1 is GTSNPN, CDR2 SVGIG (reference sequence). Trimming stripped 3 bases from V and 0 bases from J, with 3 bases between. CDR3 sequence reads: CAWRISGANVLTF. The CDR3 bases are TGTGCCTGGAGGATCTCTGGGGCCAACGTCCTGACTTTC.

This chain uses TRBV29-1 with TRBJ1-2; D not resolved. This CDR3 contains 13 residues. With 4 bases removed from V and 0 bases from J, the gap between germline ends came to 9 bases. Germline values: CDR1 SQVTM, CDR2 ANQGSEA. The CDR3: CSVAQLANYGYTF. The DNA for the CDR3 is TGCAGCGTTGCACAGCTAGCTAACTATGGCTACACCTTC.

This clone has only a few counts. Here the CDR3 DNA reads TGTGCCAGCAGCCCCGGGACAGACAACGGCATTCAGTACTTC. Translating it yields CASSPGTDNGIQYF. The rearrangement joins TRBV7-9 to TRBJ2-4; 7 bases are a match to TRBD1. Trimming at V came to 5 bases and at J to 9 bases, leaving 10 bases not matched to a gene. Germline V gene lookup returns CDR1 SEHNR and CDR2 FQNEAQ (reference sequence). This CDR3 has 14 amino acids.

The table lists this clone with a few counts. The V and J genes are TRBV5-4 and TRBJ1-6; D gene uncertain. This CDR3 comprises 14 residues. The V end was cut by 0 bases, the J end by 7 bases, with 8 bases between. CDR1 is SGHNT, CDR2 YYREEE, per germline (reference sequence). The CDR3 nucleotides read TGTGCCAGCAGCTTGGATTTGCAAAATTCACCCCTCCACTTT. It encodes CASSLDLQNSPLHF.

The V gene is TRBV7-2, the J gene TRBJ2-7; TRBD2 aligns across 8 bases. The trim removed 3 bases at V and 1 base at J, leaving 5 bases unmatched. The CDR3 is 15 amino acids. The germline gives CDR1 SGHTA, CDR2 FQGNSA. The CDR3 region has the DNA TGTGCCAGCAGCTTCCAGCGGGGGCCTTCCTACGAGCAGTACTTC. Residues: CASSFQRGPSYEQYF.

This clone appeared a single time. This chain links TRBV2 with TRBJ2-7, with D perhaps assigned TRBD1 or TRBD2 (5 bases each). V lost 7 bases to trimming and J lost 1 base, with 14 bases between them. This CDR3 comprises 14 residues. Looked up from germline, CDR1 is SNHLY and CDR2 is FYNNEI. CDR3 in DNA: TGTGCCAGCAAGACGGGACGGCTTTCCTACGAGCAGTACTTC. This encodes CASKTGRLSYEQYF.

The chain is built from TRBV29-1 and TRBJ1-2; TRBD1 might be the D (6 bases). The germline V gene encodes CDR1 SQVTM and CDR2 ANQGSEA. The CDR3 sequence is 13 residues long. Trimming pared 4 bases from V and 6 bases from J, leaving 15 bases between. CDR3 in DNA: TGCAGCGTTGGGGGGACAAATCAAAATGGCTACACCTTC. The encoded protein is CSVGGTNQNGYTF.

This chain uses TRBV13 with TRBJ1-2, with TRBD1 matching 8 bases. The CDR3 has 13 residues. The germline CDR1 and CDR2 sequences are PRHDT and FYEKMQ (reference sequence). The junction had 4 bases not matched to a gene; V was cut back by 5 bases and J by 5 bases. The CDR3 sequence: CASSLTGEYGYTF. DNA of the CDR3: TGTGCCAGCAGCCTGACAGGGGAGTATGGCTACACCTTC.

J is TRBJ1-1 and V is TRBV11-2; D gene ambiguous. CDR3 size: 14 residues. Trimming shortened V by 8 bases and J by 3 bases, and 16 bases separated the two germline ends. Germline assignment: CDR1 SGHAT and CDR2 FQNNGV. CDR3 bases: TGTGCCAGCGTCAAAGCGCTTTCGGACACTGAAGCTTTCTTT. It yields the protein CASVKALSDTEAFF.

This clone showed up just a few times. The rearrangement links TRBV20-1 to TRBJ2-5; 9 bases align to TRBD1. The germline V gene has CDR1 DFQATT and CDR2 SNEGSKA (reference sequence). V trimming: 0 bases; J trimming: 13 bases; junction bases outside the gene matches: 3. The CDR3 loop spans 11 amino acids. CDR3 DNA sequence: TGCAGTGCTAGAGAGTCGGGACAGGGGTACTTC. It is translated as CSARESGQGYF.

Worth noting for this clone: Other DNA sequences in the same sample also yield this CDR3. The V call is TRBV5-1, the J call TRBJ1-5, with TRBD1 matching 7 bases. Germline V gene lookup returns CDR1 SGHRS and CDR2 YFSETQ. The CDR3 totals 15 residues. The ends lost 4 bases at V and 3 bases at J; junction bases unmatched: 7. The CDR3 sequence is CASSAEGQINQPQHF. The CDR3 nucleotides are TGCGCCAGCAGCGCGGAGGGACAGATCAATCAGCCCCAGCATTTT. The whole variable domain, remainder taken from reference TRBV5-1 and TRBJ1-5, is KAGVTQTPRYLIKTRGQQVTLSCSPISGHRSVSWYQQTPGQGLQFLFEYFSETQRNKGNFPGRFSGRQFSNSRSEMNVSTLELGDSALYLCASSAEGQINQPQHFGDGTRLSIL.

This clone showed up just once. This sequence joins TRBV30 and TRBJ2-7; a weak D match, TRBD2 (6 bases). The CDR3 totals 11 residues. The V gene's germline CDR1 is GTSNPN and CDR2 SVGIG (reference sequence). The V gene lost 2 bases and the J gene lost 7 bases, with 9 bases spanning the gap. In DNA form, the CDR3 reads TGTGCCTGGAGTACGGCGGGGGAGCAGTACTTC. Its translation is CAWSTAGEQYF.

This clone turned up a few times. The V gene is TRBV5-1, the J gene TRBJ2-7; 9 nucleotides line up with TRBD1. Germline values: CDR1 SGHRS, CDR2 YFSETQ. This CDR3 region has 15 residues. The V gene end was trimmed by 1 base and the J gene end by 6 bases; junction bases not matched to a gene: 8. The CDR3 DNA reads as TGCGCCAGCAGCTTGATGGACAGGGGTGGTGGCGAGCAGTACTTC. This gives the protein CASSLMDRGGGEQYF.